There are a few counts of the clone carrying this T cell receptor (beta chain). Its antigen is not identified. Memory CD4+ cells were the fraction left after CD45RA+ naive selection. This specimen belongs to a study of shared clonotypes between healthy human individuals. Study in general: With ages of 18 to 49, the donors were a couple of women and a few men. Whole-study results and caveats: What limited the represented genetic and exposure-history diversity was the small number of donors.

Germline CDR1 SEHNR, CDR2 FQNEAQ (reference sequence). The V gene end was trimmed by 5 bases and the J gene end by 8 bases; junction bases not matched to a gene: 2. This CDR3 is 11 amino acids long. In the source study's methods: Without quality scores, immunoSEQ junctional reads could not be filtered like full-length reads. Data came from immunoSEQ multiplex PCR; TCRdb stores just in-frame clones and leaves some out. The DNA gave D and trimming, while V, J and clone size come from that table. The sample comprises roughly 2,500,000 clones, approximately 93% of which are singletons, and about 0.38% rests with the top ten.

The receptor was derived from a man aged 18 to 35 in good health. Some clones in this sample may be carry-over from other donors' samples. The rearrangement joins TRBV7-9 to TRBJ1-1, with TRBD1 identical over 7 bases. Sequencing was done on a sample of naive CD4+ T cells from PBMCs. Specified subset: CD45RA+ positively selected. CDR3 loop: CASSVQGEAFF. The DNA of the CDR3 is TGTGCCAGCAGCGTACAGGGGGAAGCTTTCTTT.